These T cell receptor beta chains were read from a single sample in a study of response to subunit inactivated influenza vaccine. MiXCR, applied by TCRdb to the RT-PCR reads, yields one record per CDR3 protein. The sample shows about 620,000 distinct CDR3 sequences, around 11% of them seen only once. The data were also submitted as part of a second study, on T cells expressing NK-cell markers.

Here the sequenced sample was PBMCs from blood, taken on the day of vaccination. The receptors were gathered from a man aged 50 to 59 who received an inactivated influenza vaccine. The CDR3 runs from the conserved cysteine through the conserved F or W. The order of the fields is CDR3 DNA, CDR3 protein, clone size, J gene, V gene, D gene. A D gene is named only where the DNA matches it firmly. Clone size is shown for a subset of rows, as once, few, many or a class of expanded clone.

CDR3nt: TGTGCCAGCAGTGTGGGACTAGATGATGCCCAGTACTTC; CDR3aa: CASSVGLDDAQYF; abundance: few; j_gene: TRBJ2-5; v_gene: TRBV6-1; d_gene: TRBD2
CDR3nt: TGTGCCAGCAGCCGGGGTGGAATGAGCAATCAGCCCCAGCATTTT; CDR3aa: CASSRGGMSNQPQHF; abundance: few; j_gene: TRBJ1-5; v_gene: TRBV28; d_gene: NA
CDR3nt: TGTGCCAGCAGCTTATTGTCGGCGGGAGCGAGAACCGGGGAGCTGTTTTTT; CDR3aa: CASSLLSAGARTGELFF; abundance: few; j_gene: TRBJ2-2; v_gene: TRBV7-2; d_gene: TRBD2
CDR3nt: TGTGCCAGTAGTATGAACGGGGAAGAGACCCAGTACTTC; CDR3aa: CASSMNGEETQYF; abundance: NA; j_gene: TRBJ2-5; v_gene: TRBV19; d_gene: NA
CDR3nt: TGTGCCAGCAGTGAAGACGTCTTGCTAGCCAAAAACATTCAGTACTTC; CDR3aa: CASSEDVLLAKNIQYF; abundance: few; j_gene: TRBJ2-4; v_gene: TRBV6-1; d_gene: NA
CDR3nt: TGCGCCAGCAGCTTGGTTATGGCAGGGGCGTTTGGCTACACCTTC; CDR3aa: CASSLVMAGAFGYTF; abundance: NA; j_gene: TRBJ1-2; v_gene: TRBV5-1; d_gene: NA
CDR3nt: TGCGCCAGCAGTTTTGGACAGGGTGGCACAGATACGCAGTATTTT; CDR3aa: CASSFGQGGTDTQYF; abundance: many; j_gene: TRBJ2-3; v_gene: TRBV5-1; d_gene: TRBD1
CDR3nt: TGTGCCAGCAGCTTAGGACTAGCGGGAGATTTGTTCTTC; CDR3aa: CASSLGLAGDLFF; abundance: many; j_gene: TRBJ2-1; v_gene: TRBV7-2; d_gene: TRBD2
CDR3nt: TGCGCCAGCAGCTTAAGGTTGGAAGAGACCCAGTACTTC; CDR3aa: CASSLRLEETQYF; abundance: NA; j_gene: TRBJ2-5; v_gene: TRBV5-1; d_gene: NA
CDR3nt: TGCAGCGCCCCAGACCGAGGCTCCTCCTATGGCTACACCTTC; CDR3aa: CSAPDRGSSYGYTF; abundance: NA; j_gene: TRBJ1-2; v_gene: TRBV29-1; d_gene: NA
CDR3nt: TGTGCCAGCAGTTACGGGACAGGGTCAGCCAAAAACATTCAGTACTTC; CDR3aa: CASSYGTGSAKNIQYF; abundance: NA; j_gene: TRBJ2-4; v_gene: TRBV6-2/TRBV6-3; d_gene: TRBD1
CDR3nt: TGTGCCAGCAGCTTAGGGCAGGCCCTAAATTCACCCCTCCACTTT; CDR3aa: CASSLGQALNSPLHF; abundance: NA; j_gene: TRBJ1-6; v_gene: TRBV7-2; d_gene: NA
CDR3nt: TGTGCCAGCAGCCAAGAAGCAGGGGCTGGGGCCAACGTCCTGACTTTC; CDR3aa: CASSQEAGAGANVLTF; abundance: NA; j_gene: TRBJ2-6; v_gene: TRBV4-2; d_gene: NA